This T cell receptor (beta chain) is drawn from a study of cytomegalovirus exposure and HLA in healthy donors. General observations from the study: Later analysis identified around 15,000 TCR beta sequences associated with HLA alleles, using a false discovery rate threshold of 0.05.

Germline CDR1 and CDR2: MNHNY and SVGAGI (reference sequence). J was trimmed by 2 bases and V by 6 bases; bases with no gene match: 11. The CDR3 runs to 16 residues. 13 Jbeta primers and 60 Vbeta primers were used for the PCR. The repertoire was sequenced with immunoSEQ multiplex PCR; TCRdb's copy has only in-frame clones and lacks some. Here the sample spans under 200,000 clones, roughly 85% being singletons. Remarks on this clone: Its target is not known.

The V and J genes are TRBV6-6 and TRBJ2-3; the match to TRBD1 covers 7 bases. The sequenced sample consisted of PBMCs. This clonotype was obtained from a male donor in good health and CMV-seronegative. The CDR3: CASSPTRGPSTDTQYF. CDR3 bases: TGTGCCAGCAGCCCCACGAGGGGGCCTTCCACAGATACGCAGTATTTT.